The present entry profiles one TCR beta chain with its context. What this receptor recognizes is not known. No much larger clone is present one base from it, and per-base qualities are unavailable. These data are taken from a study of shared clonotypes between healthy human individuals (dated by TCRdb to 2018 to 2020). Background on the whole study: The cohort comprised two women and three men aged 18 to 49 years. Between about 0.85 and 9.5 billion PBMCs per donor were obtained by leukapheresis. For each donor, CD4 naive and CD4 memory were each given three plates, CD8 naive was given two plates, and CD8 memory was given one plate. To increase sequencing depth and limit assay-specific biases, TCR repertoire library preparation and sequencing were carried out by different laboratories using diverse techniques. The study deeply sequenced blood TCR repertoires of five healthy adults to estimate repertoire size and the extent of clonotype sharing between individuals.

General findings and caveats noted by the study authors: Even with the large sequencing depth, rarefaction of the sorted-subset datasets indicated that sequencing was incomplete. Sampling was restricted to blood, and TCR repertoires in tissue are likely to differ from TCR repertoires in blood. The small number of donors limited the genetic and exposure-history diversity represented. Naive subsets generally had larger estimated clonotype richness than memory subsets. Pairwise subsampling indicated that sequencing depth was expected to affect the degree of clonotype sharing among donors. Compared with non-shared clonotypes, the clonotypes found in all four sorted-subset donors had higher generation probabilities. About 5% of naive CD4, roughly 3.6% of naive CD8, approximately 2.2% of memory CD4, and 0.35% to 0.5% of memory CD8 clonotypes were shared across several donors.

The donors were healthy, HIV-negative adults who had no recently reported acute infections or vaccinations. All donors were Caucasian adults living in Nashville, Tennessee, USA. CD4+ T cells were enriched by magnetic negative selection; naive cells were then positively selected on CD45RA, and the negative fraction formed the memory subset. Blood was collected by leukapheresis, and PBMCs were isolated by Ficoll-Histopaque density gradient centrifugation and then cryopreserved in liquid nitrogen vapor phase. Purity and quantity of every magnetically sorted T cell population were checked by analytical flow cytometry. Each sorted fraction had its genomic DNA isolated and then quantified by UV absorbance on a Nanodrop 2000c. TCR CDR3 regions were amplified from genomic DNA by multiplex PCR using the deep immunoSEQ assay. Genomic DNA extracted from each cell subset was distributed evenly over all wells of several immunoSEQ 96-well plates, and each plate served as one replicate. For sorted subsets, approximately 210 ng genomic DNA, equal to 30,000 to 35,000 T cell genomes, was loaded into each replicate PCR. Purified libraries were measured with a Qubit 3.0 fluorometer, size-checked on a Bioanalyzer 2100, and measured again with the KAPA Library Quantification kit. Each immunoSEQ 96-well plate was sequenced on its own single-read 150-cycle Illumina NextSeq 550 flow cell. The paper's data handling went like this. Because only junctional sequences without quality scores were contained in the immunoSEQ output, filtering matching that applied to full-length reads could not be performed. Sequences were annotated with PyIR, a Python wrapper for IgBLAST v1.9, and V/J genes and CDR3 were assigned using IMGT germline references. Any read was removed if the V/J assignment was weak (E-value above 1e-6), the CDR3 was missing, or the read contained stop codons, out-of-frame junctions, or ambiguous translated residues. V3J clonotypes were defined by identical inferred V gene, J gene, and CDR3 amino acid sequence. Percentage overlap between repertoires was calculated by dividing the number of shared unique clonotypes by the size of the smaller repertoire. RTK rarefaction, the Chao1 estimator, and Recon v2.1 estimates of unobserved clonotypes were used to assess repertoire richness. Generation probabilities were computed with OLGA for all TCRbeta clonotypes obtained by the gDNA method from a handful of donors. The source is immuneACCESS, and TCRdb retained only in-frame sequences with V and J called. Part of the clones is not carried over; for the studies checked, unresolved V genes explain less than half of this, and the remainder is unexplained. V and J calls and clone size are those listed in that table; D and trimming were worked out from the DNA. For this sample there are approximately 2.4 million clones; around 95% appear just once. 0.13% of the sample comes from the top ten.

The cysteine opens and the phenylalanine closes a CDR3 of 10 amino acids. The retained sequence is limited to the CDR3, 30 bases, with the frame set at the first base. V loses 11 bases, J loses 7 bases, and the germline ends lie 11 bases apart. CDR1 and CDR2 are drawn from the germline V gene: MNHEY, SVGAGI. Material for sequencing was naive CD4+ T cells sorted from blood. Interpreted using the paper, the cell subset or site label stands for: CD45RA+ positively selected. The TCR comes from a man between 18 and 35 years old in good health. The rearrangement combines TRBV6-5 with TRBJ1-1; TRBD1 could be the D gene, as 5 bases match. The sequence in DNA is TGTGCCTTACCGGGGGTTGAAGCTTTCTTT. Translated, it reads CALPGVEAFF.